This T cell receptor (beta chain) originates from a study of blood T cell repertoires in COVID-19. The overall study: The United States, Italy and Spain were the sources of the acute and convalescent COVID-19 samples.

Assay used: immunoSEQ multiplex PCR; TCRdb lists only in-frame clones, some missing. The sample records about 160,000 clones, over 80% being singletons. V lost 2 bases to trimming and J lost 0 bases; unmatched junction nucleotides: 7. CDR1 is LGHNA, CDR2 YNFKEQ, per germline. This CDR3 has 19 residues. The chain links TRBV4-2 to TRBJ2-6, with 10 nucleotides matching TRBD1. The sample consisted of peripheral blood. The TCR originated in a man aged 25 to 40 with COVID-19, enrolled during active disease. CDR3 sequence (DNA): TGTGCCAGCAGCCAATTACTCCGGACAGGGGGCTCTGGGGCCAACGTCCTGACTTTC. This codes for CASSQLLRTGGSGANVLTF.